This entry lists 11 T cell receptor beta chains sequenced from one sample in a study of shared clonotypes between healthy human individuals (TCRdb year 2020). Library preparation employed the immunoSEQ multiplex PCR assay. TCRdb took this table from immuneACCESS and kept in-frame rearrangements with V and J called. Such tables lack part of the clones; where checked against another copy, unresolved V genes explain under half of the gap, and the rest is unexplained. The sample contains around 1 million clones, over 60% of them found a single time. The top ten clones comprise 1.5% of the sample. Sequencing was carried out using memory CD4+ T cells sorted from blood. Sample cell subset or site, as interpreted from the label and publication: CD45RA-negative fraction. These receptors were taken from a man in his late teens or twenties in good health.

The CDR3, as DNA: TGTGCCAGCAGCCCCCACCTGGGAAGCACAGATACGCAGTATTTT. Encoded protein: CASSPHLGSTDTQYF. The chain couples TRBV11-3 to TRBJ2-3; D remains unclear. Germline V gene sequence: CDR1 SGHNT, CDR2 YENEEA. The CDR3 has 15 amino acids. V was cut by 5 bases and J by 0 bases, with 12 bases left in between.

The chain employs TRBV10-2 and TRBJ2-3; weak D call: TRBD1 (5 bases). V lost 7 bases to trimming and J lost 6 bases, with 8 bases between them. CDR3 length: 11 residues. Germline V gene lookup returns CDR1 WSHSY and CDR2 SAAADI. CDR3 in amino acids: CASINRDTQYF. The DNA of the CDR3 is TGCGCCAGCATTAACAGGGATACGCAGTATTTT.

This sequence joins TRBV18 and TRBJ1-5; tentative D call: TRBD1 (6 bases). CDR1 KGHSH and CDR2 LQKENI come from the germline V gene. This CDR3 contains 13 residues. V shed 1 base and J shed 7 bases, with 8 bases lying between them. The CDR3 coding sequence is TGTGCCAGCTCACCACAGGGGGAGCAGCCCCAGCATTTT. It codes for CASSPQGEQPQHF.

The J gene is TRBJ2-7, the V gene TRBV5-4; D possibly corresponds to TRBD2 (5 bases). Trimming removed 2 bases at V and 9 bases at J, with 24 bases between. Germline CDR1 SGHNT, CDR2 YYREEE (reference sequence). The CDR3 length is 16 residues. The CDR3: CASSFGGGAGPLGQYF. The CDR3 nucleotides read TGTGCCAGCAGCTTCGGAGGAGGAGCAGGACCGCTTGGGCAGTACTTC.

The V gene is TRBV9, the J gene TRBJ2-1; 8 bases agree with TRBD1. The CDR3 has 16 residues. The germline V gene has CDR1 SGDLS and CDR2 YYNGEE. V lost 4 bases to trimming and J lost 8 bases; unmatched junction nucleotides: 14. The CDR3 here is CASSLYRTGMSDEQFF. The CDR3 DNA sequence: TGTGCCAGCAGCCTCTACCGGACAGGGATGTCAGATGAGCAGTTCTTC.

This clone occurred many times. The chain joins TRBV28 to TRBJ2-7; D gene ambiguous. This CDR3 contains 11 residues. Germline lookup yields CDR1 MDHEN and CDR2 SYDVKM. The V end lost 4 bases, the J end lost 9 bases, and 10 bases lay between the germline ends. CDR3 amino acids: CASSYPPRQYF. CDR3 coding DNA: TGTGCCAGCAGTTACCCCCCCAGGCAGTACTTC.

This clone was found a few times. J is TRBJ1-1 and V is TRBV5-1, with D uncertain. V lost 6 bases to trimming and J lost 0 bases, with 12 bases between them. Germline lookup yields CDR1 SGHRS and CDR2 YFSETQ. The CDR3 has 14 amino acids. The CDR3 loop is CASKSQSMNTEAFF. The CDR3 nucleotides read TGCGCCAGCAAGAGCCAGTCCATGAACACTGAAGCTTTCTTT.

The chain is built from TRBV19 and TRBJ2-3; D not resolved. Trimming took off 4 bases at V and 3 bases at J, with 8 bases between the two ends. CDR3 size: 13 residues. Germline assignment: CDR1 LNHDA and CDR2 SQIVND (reference sequence). CDR3 coding DNA: TGTGCCAGTAGTACCACCTGGACAGATACGCAGTATTTT. Protein product: CASSTTWTDTQYF.

This clone was picked up one time. The chain couples TRBV28 to TRBJ1-4; the D gene is possibly TRBD1 (6 bases). Germline-derived CDR1 and CDR2 are MDHEN and SYDVKM. The V and J ends lost 6 bases and 0 bases respectively, with 11 bases between them. The CDR3 spans 15 residues. The CDR3 nucleotides are TGTGCCAGCAGAGGGGGTGGTGCAACTAATGAAAAACTGTTTTTT. It specifies CASRGGGATNEKLFF.

V is TRBV7-8 and J is TRBJ1-6; TRBD1 matches 7 bases. With 5 bases clipped from V and 7 bases from J, the junction kept 5 bases outside the gene matches. This CDR3 has 14 amino acids. CDR1 and CDR2 (germline): SGHVS, FQNEAQ. The CDR3 protein is CASSTGDPNSPLHF. DNA for the CDR3: TGTGCCAGCAGCACAGGGGACCCCAATTCACCCCTCCACTTT.

The chain carries TRBV4-3 and TRBJ2-7, with 8 nucleotides matching TRBD1. This CDR3 contains 14 residues. Germline lookup yields CDR1 LGHNA and CDR2 YSLEER. The V and J ends lost 2 bases and 6 bases, in that order; junction bases with no gene match: 6. The CDR3 DNA sequence: TGCGCCAGCAGCCAATTACAGGGGGTACGCGAGCAGTACTTC. As protein: CASSQLQGVREQYF.